A single sample is the source of the 13 T cell receptor beta chains below, sequenced in a study of shared clonotypes between healthy human individuals. Selected positively for CCR7 and CD45RO-negative, naive CD8 cells excluded terminally differentiated effector memory CD45RA+ cells. The assay was immunoSEQ multiplex PCR, and TCRdb's table has in-frame clones only and misses some. Here the sample spans some 2 million clones, over 85% being singletons. Sequences were obtained from naive CD8+ T cells sorted from blood. These receptors all stem from a man between 18 and 29 years old in good health.

The CDR3: CASSLVALTGVEQYF. CDR3 coding DNA: TGTGCCAGCAGCTTAGTGGCCCTAACAGGGGTCGAGCAGTACTTC. The J gene is TRBJ2-7, the V gene TRBV11-2; TRBD1 matches at 7 bases. Germline CDR1 is SGHAT and CDR2 is FQNNGV. J was trimmed by 6 bases and V by 1 base; bases with no gene match: 9. This CDR3 has 15 residues.

The V call is TRBV6-1, the J call TRBJ2-5; TRBD2 might be the D (6 bases). The germline V gene encodes CDR1 MNHNS and CDR2 SASEGT. Trimming removed 8 bases from V and 5 bases from J, with 18 bases in between. The CDR3 has 14 residues. The CDR3 sequence: CASCLIPRGETQYF. The CDR3 DNA sequence: TGTGCCAGCTGTTTGATACCCCGGGGGGAGACCCAGTACTTC.

V gene TRBV29-1 combines with J gene TRBJ2-7; D tentatively fits TRBD1 or TRBD2 (6 bases each). V lost 1 base to trimming and J lost 7 bases, with 14 bases between them. From germline, CDR1 is SQVTM and CDR2 ANQGSEA. CDR3 size: 13 residues. This chain's CDR3 is CSVEVGRGLEQYF. The CDR3, as DNA: TGCAGCGTTGAAGTCGGCAGGGGACTGGAGCAGTACTTC.

The chain joins TRBV9 to TRBJ2-3; 12 bases match TRBD2. CDR3 length: 17 residues. Germline V CDR1 and CDR2: SGDLS, YYNGEE. V dropped 1 base and J dropped 6; count of bases not matched to a gene: 9. Here the CDR3 DNA reads TGTGCCAGCAGCGTACTGGCTAGCGGGGGGGAGGCGGATACGCAGTATTTT. Its protein product is CASSVLASGGEADTQYF.

Points on this clone: The same CDR3 is also encoded by other DNA sequences in this sample. CDR3 bases: TGTGCCAGCAGCTTATACTCGGATACGCAGTATTTT. Translating gives CASSLYSDTQYF. The V and J genes are TRBV7-2 and TRBJ2-3; the D is unclear. CDR3 length: 12 amino acids. Germline CDR1 SGHTA, CDR2 FQGNSA. Trimming removed 2 bases from V and 6 bases from J, with 6 bases in between. Using reference TRBV7-2 and TRBJ2-3 for the parts outside the CDR3, the full variable domain is GAGVSQSPSNKVTEKGKDVELRCDPISGHTALYWYRQSLGQGLEFLIYFQGNSAPDKSGLPSDRFSAERTGGSVSTLTIQRTQQEDSAVYLCASSLYSDTQYFGPGTRLTVL.

J is TRBJ1-1 and V is TRBV4-1, with 7 bases aligning to TRBD1. The CDR3 has 15 residues. Germline V gene lookup returns CDR1 MGHRA and CDR2 YSYEKL. V lost 3 bases, J lost 4 bases, and 8 bases stayed unmatched. CDR3 nucleotide sequence: TGCGCCAGCAGCCACGTTGACAGGGACGGCACTGAAGCTTTCTTT. Its protein is CASSHVDRDGTEAFF.

The chain combines TRBV7-8 with TRBJ2-1; D is ambiguous. From germline, CDR1 is SGHVS and CDR2 FQNEAQ. The CDR3 contains 15 residues. With 1 base removed from V and 2 bases from J, the gap between germline ends came to 9 bases. The CDR3 DNA follows: TGTGCCAGCAGCTTAGTGGCAGGCCCCTACAATGAGCAGTTCTTC. It codes for CASSLVAGPYNEQFF.

The chain uses TRBV4-3 and TRBJ2-3; 7 bases align to TRBD2. The CDR3 is 19 residues long. Germline values: CDR1 LGHNA, CDR2 YSLEER. V shed 0 bases, J shed 3 bases, and the junction held 15 bases outside the gene matches. The CDR3 DNA is TGCGCCAGCAGCCAAGATTTGGGGAGGGATGGGAGCGAGACAGATACGCAGTATTTT. Its translation is CASSQDLGRDGSETDTQYF.

V and J are TRBV5-4 and TRBJ1-2; no definite D call. The CDR3 extends over 12 amino acids. Per the germline V gene, CDR1 is SGHNT and CDR2 is YYREEE (reference sequence). Trimming stripped 0 bases from V and 8 bases from J, with 8 bases between. The CDR3 DNA reads TGTGCCAGCAGCTTGGATCTTGGCGGCTACACCTTC. It specifies CASSLDLGGYTF.

As concerns this clone: The sample holds other DNA sequences that translate to the same CDR3. This rearrangement joins TRBV6-6 to TRBJ2-7; a possible D gene is TRBD1 (6 bases). This CDR3 is built from 13 residues. Per the germline V gene, CDR1 is MNHNY and CDR2 is SVGAGI (reference sequence). With 0 bases removed from V and 3 bases from J, the gap between germline ends came to 6 bases. The chain's CDR3 is CASSYSQGYEQYF. The CDR3 nucleotides are TGTGCCAGCAGTTACTCACAGGGCTACGAGCAGTACTTC.

The genes are TRBV19 and TRBJ2-2; 7 bases fit TRBD1. This CDR3 spans 16 amino acids. V gave up 5 bases and J gave up 2 bases; unmatched junction bases: 8. Germline CDR1 and CDR2: LNHDA and SQIVND (reference sequence). The DNA for the CDR3 is TGTGCCAGTAGTCTCCCAACAGGGGTTAACACCGGGGAGCTGTTTTTT. Translated: CASSLPTGVNTGELFF. Together with reference TRBV19 and TRBJ2-2, the CDR3 gives the full variable domain: DGGITQSPKYLFRKEGQNVTLSCEQNLNHDAMYWYRQDPGQGLRLIYYSQIVNDFQKGDIAEGYSVSREKKESFPLTVTSAQKNPTAFYLCASSLPTGVNTGELFFGEGSRLTVL.

This chain connects TRBV11-2 to TRBJ2-7; D may be TRBD1 or TRBD2 (5 bases each). Between the trimmed V and J ends, which lost 7 bases and 5 bases, there was a span of 18 bases. The germline gives CDR1 SGHAT, CDR2 FQNNGV. CDR3 size: 14 residues. CDR3 in amino acids: CASIPAEGYHEQYF. DNA for the CDR3: TGTGCCAGCATCCCCGCCGAGGGGTACCACGAGCAGTACTTC.

V and J are TRBV13 and TRBJ2-3; 10 bases match TRBD2. After removal of 0 bases from V and 0 bases from J, the junction contained 3 bases not matched to a gene. This CDR3 region has 17 residues. Germline CDR1 reads PRHDT; CDR2 reads FYEKMQ (reference sequence). For the CDR3, the DNA is TGTGCCAGCAGCTTAGGACTAGCGGGATTTAGCACAGATACGCAGTATTTT. Translating it yields CASSLGLAGFSTDTQYF.